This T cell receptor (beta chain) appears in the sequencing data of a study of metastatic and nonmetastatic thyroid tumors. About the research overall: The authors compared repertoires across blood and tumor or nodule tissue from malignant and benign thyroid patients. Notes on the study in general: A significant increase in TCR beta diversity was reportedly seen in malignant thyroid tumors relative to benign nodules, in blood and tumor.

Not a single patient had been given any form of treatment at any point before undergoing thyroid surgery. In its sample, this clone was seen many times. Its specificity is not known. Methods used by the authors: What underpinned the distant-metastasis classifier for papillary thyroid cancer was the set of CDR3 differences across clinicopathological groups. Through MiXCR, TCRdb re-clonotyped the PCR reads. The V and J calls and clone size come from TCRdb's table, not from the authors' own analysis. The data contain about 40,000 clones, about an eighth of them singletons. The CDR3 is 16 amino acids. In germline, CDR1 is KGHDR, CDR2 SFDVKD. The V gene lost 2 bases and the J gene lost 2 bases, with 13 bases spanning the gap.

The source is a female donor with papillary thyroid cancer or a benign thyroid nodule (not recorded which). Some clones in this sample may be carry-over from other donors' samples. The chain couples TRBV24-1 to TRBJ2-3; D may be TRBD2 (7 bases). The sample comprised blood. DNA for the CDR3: TGTGCCACCAGTGATTATGGGGGGGCAAACACAGATACGCAGTATTTT. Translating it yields CATSDYGGANTDTQYF.